This TCR beta chain was documented in a study of shared clonotypes between healthy human individuals. The study's findings and limits: Naive subsets tended to show greater estimated richness than memory subsets. Read depth was anticipated to influence clonotype sharing among donors.

CDR3 size: 15 residues. The V and J ends lost 7 bases and 1 base respectively, with 14 bases between them. CDR1 is MNHNS and CDR2 is SASEGT in the germline V gene. Original analysis: Junction-only sequences produced by ImmunoSEQ had no quality scores, so filtering differed. Assay used: immunoSEQ multiplex PCR; TCRdb lists only in-frame clones, some missing. V, J and clone size were drawn from that table, and D and trimming were deduced from the DNA. The repertoire holds some 580,000 clones, with approximately 97% as singletons. Donors were healthy HIV-negative adults without recent acute infections or vaccinations. Remarks on this clone: The antigen is not known.

This clonotype originated in a woman aged 25-40 years in good health. The sequencing input was naive CD4+ T cells sorted from blood. Described subset: CD45RA+ positively selected. The V gene is TRBV6-1, the J gene TRBJ1-5; D not resolved. CDR3: CASTRRAESNQPQHF. The CDR3 nucleotides read TGTGCCAGCACCCGTAGGGCGGAGAGCAATCAGCCCCAGCATTTT.